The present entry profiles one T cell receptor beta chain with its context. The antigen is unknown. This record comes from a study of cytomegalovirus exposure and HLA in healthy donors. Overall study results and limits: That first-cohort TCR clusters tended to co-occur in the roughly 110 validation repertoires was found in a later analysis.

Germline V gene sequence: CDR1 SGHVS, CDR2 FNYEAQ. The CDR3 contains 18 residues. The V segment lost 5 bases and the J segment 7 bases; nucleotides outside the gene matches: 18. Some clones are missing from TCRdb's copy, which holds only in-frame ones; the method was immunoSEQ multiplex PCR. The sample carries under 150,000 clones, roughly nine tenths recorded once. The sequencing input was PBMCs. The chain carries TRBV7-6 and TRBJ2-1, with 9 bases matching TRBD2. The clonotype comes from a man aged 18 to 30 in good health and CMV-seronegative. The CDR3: CASSPRPGASGNQNEQFF. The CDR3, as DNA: TGTGCCAGCAGCCCCAGACCGGGGGCTAGCGGGAATCAGAATGAGCAGTTCTTC.